One sample yielded the 5 T cell receptor beta chains listed below, sequenced in a study of vaccination and CD4 T cells after COVID-19. Regarding treatment: roughly 11-day PBMC culture with coronavirus spike peptide pools or control peptides (ViraFEST assay). Antigens for these TCRs are unknown. The Oncomine TCR Beta short-read assay was applied to DNA of cultured CD4+ T cells. TCRdb re-analysed the PCR reads in MiXCR, keeping a single row per CDR3 protein. The repertoire includes 20,000 to 25,000 distinct CDR3 sequences, 60% of them detected once, and less than 15% sits in the top ten. The source material was CD4+ T cells from blood, cultured in vitro, sampled after SARS-CoV-2 vaccination. Receptors originate from a human donor who received a COVID-19 vaccine.

The chain has TRBV19 and TRBJ1-3, with D maybe TRBD1 (5 bases). Germline V lookup: CDR1 LNHDA, CDR2 SQIVND (reference sequence). V lost 7 bases to trimming and J lost 2 bases, with 15 bases between them. CDR3 length equals 15 residues. Here the CDR3 reads CASTLGDEAGNTIYF. In nucleotides, the CDR3 is TGTGCCAGTACCCTGGGGGATGAAGCTGGAAACACCATATATTTT.

The CDR3 loop reads CASTPGNSPLHF. The CDR3 DNA reads TGTGCCAGCACCCCTGGGAATTCACCCCTCCACTTT. J is TRBJ1-6 and V is TRBV7-2; D is undetermined. The V end was cut by 7 bases, the J end by 7 bases, with 8 bases between. The CDR3 contains 12 residues. Germline lookup yields CDR1 SGHTA and CDR2 FQGNSA.

The chain employs TRBV6-4 and TRBJ1-5; 10 bases agree with TRBD1. This CDR3 is 15 amino acids long. Germline-derived CDR1 and CDR2 are MRHNA and SNTAGT. The V and J ends lost 2 bases and 4 bases, in that order; junction bases with no gene match: 2. CDR3 coding DNA: TGTGCCAGCAGTGACGGGACAGGGGATAATCAGCCCCAGCATTTT. Encoded protein: CASSDGTGDNQPQHF.

J is TRBJ1-2 and V is TRBV6-5; D call uncertain. Per the germline V gene, CDR1 is MNHEY and CDR2 is SVGAGI. V gave up 4 bases and J gave up 3 bases, with 9 bases separating them. The length of the CDR3 is 13 residues. CDR3 loop: CASSSGTDYGYTF. The DNA for the CDR3 is TGTGCCAGCAGTTCGGGTACGGACTATGGCTACACCTTC.

The V call is TRBV27, the J call TRBJ2-5; weak D call: TRBD2 (7 bases). This CDR3 is 17 amino acids long. The V gene's germline CDR1 is MNHEY and CDR2 SMNVEV (reference sequence). The ends were cut back, 2 bases at V and 1 base at J, with 17 bases in the middle. CDR3 in amino acids: CASSLVQGRGPQETQYF. The CDR3 bases are TGTGCCAGCAGTTTAGTCCAGGGGAGGGGTCCCCAAGAGACCCAGTACTTC.